The 20 T cell receptor beta chains below come from one sample, sequenced in a study of cytomegalovirus exposure and HLA in healthy donors. The PCR ran on 60 Vbeta and 13 Jbeta primers. Sequencing was performed with immunoSEQ multiplex PCR; in TCRdb, only in-frame clones are kept and a portion is missing. This sample has roughly 100,000 clones, with over 70% found just once. The specimen sequenced was PBMCs. The source of these receptors is a male donor in good health and CMV-seronegative.

CDR3 loop: CASSLSRNTEAFF. The CDR3 coding sequence is TGTGCCAGCAGCTTAAGTCGGAACACTGAAGCTTTCTTT. The chain couples TRBV7-3 to TRBJ1-1; D is uncertain. The length of the CDR3 is 13 residues. V lost 1 base and J 1 base, leaving 4 bases between the germline ends. Germline V lookup: CDR1 SGHTA, CDR2 FQGTGA.

This sequence joins TRBV30 and TRBJ1-4; 7 bases are a match to TRBD1. There are 18 residues in the CDR3. Looked up from germline, CDR1 is GTSNPN and CDR2 is SVGIG (reference sequence). The V segment lost 1 base and the J segment 0 bases; nucleotides outside the gene matches: 11. The CDR3, as DNA: TGTGCCTGGAGTGGAGTGGGACAGCTCGAAGCAACTAATGAAAAACTGTTTTTT. Its translation is CAWSGVGQLEATNEKLFF.

The rearrangement joins TRBV7-2 to TRBJ2-7; 10 bases map to TRBD2. V shed 4 bases and J 4 bases; nucleotides not matched to a gene: 19. The CDR3 extends over 19 amino acids. CDR1 and CDR2 from the germline V gene are SGHTA and FQGNSA. The CDR3 DNA reads TGTGCCAGCAGCTCCCGGTTAGCGGGGGGAATCCCCGAGAATTACGAGCAGTACTTC. This codes for CASSSRLAGGIPENYEQYF.

This clone was seen a handful of times. The gene calls are TRBV27 and TRBJ2-1, with 8 bases fitting TRBD2. The germline CDR1 and CDR2 sequences are MNHEY and SMNVEV (reference sequence). The junction had 9 bases not matched to a gene; V was cut back by 8 bases and J by 3 bases. This CDR3 is 15 amino acids long. The CDR3 loop reads CASEIGSGGYNEQFF. In DNA form, the CDR3 reads TGTGCCAGCGAGATCGGGAGCGGGGGCTACAATGAGCAGTTCTTC.

The V gene is TRBV9, the J gene TRBJ2-1; TRBD2 aligns across 10 bases. J lost 0 bases, V lost 3 bases, and 3 bases had no gene match. The germline V gene encodes CDR1 SGDLS and CDR2 YYNGEE. The CDR3 is 16 residues long. CDR3 in amino acids: CASSALAGGSYNEQFF. In DNA, the CDR3 is TGTGCCAGCAGCGCATTAGCGGGAGGCTCCTACAATGAGCAGTTCTTC.

The rearrangement uses TRBV5-1 and TRBJ2-5, with 11 positions matching TRBD1. The CDR3 is 14 residues long. Germline values: CDR1 SGHRS, CDR2 YFSETQ. J was trimmed by 5 bases and V by 3 bases; bases with no gene match: 3. DNA of the CDR3: TGCGCCAGCAGCTACGGACAGGGGGCTGAGACCCAGTACTTC. Translated: CASSYGQGAETQYF.

The gene calls are TRBV12-5 and TRBJ1-5, with a tentative D call TRBD1 (5 bases). The CDR3 totals 14 residues. The germline V gene has CDR1 LGHNT and CDR2 FRNRAP. Trimming removed 6 bases at V and 6 bases at J, with 15 bases between. Here the CDR3 reads CASGPGGGGQPQHF. CDR3 coding DNA: TGTGCTAGTGGGCCGGGGGGGGGAGGTCAGCCCCAGCATTTT.

In this sample, this clone turned up once. The J gene is TRBJ2-7, the V gene TRBV2, with D maybe TRBD2 (5 bases). The CDR3 covers 13 residues. The germline gives CDR1 SNHLY, CDR2 FYNNEI. Trimming pared 7 bases from V and 7 bases from J, leaving 17 bases between. CDR3 DNA: TGTGCCAGCACACTCCGCGGGCTGGAGGAGCAGTACTTC. Residues: CASTLRGLEEQYF.

The rearrangement uses TRBV19 and TRBJ1-2, with D possibly TRBD1 on 5 matching bases. CDR3 length equals 15 residues. Germline loops: CDR1 LNHDA, CDR2 SQIVND (reference sequence). The V and J ends lost 7 bases and 4 bases respectively, with 19 bases between them. The CDR3 here is CASIARGGGVYGYTF. The CDR3 nucleotides are TGTGCCAGTATCGCGCGGGGGGGTGGCGTCTATGGCTACACCTTC.

This chain joins TRBV6-5 and TRBJ2-7, with 7 bases matching TRBD2. The junction had 4 bases not matched to a gene; V was cut back by 6 bases and J by 2 bases. Germline V gene sequence: CDR1 MNHEY, CDR2 SVGAGI. The CDR3 length is 13 residues. The CDR3 DNA follows: TGTGCCAGCAGGGGGGGGTATACCTACGAGCAGTACTTC. It specifies CASRGGYTYEQYF.

The rearrangement joins TRBV6-5 to TRBJ2-1, with 10 positions matching TRBD2. This CDR3 is 14 amino acids long. CDR1 and CDR2 from the germline V gene are MNHEY and SVGAGI. The V and J ends lost 4 bases and 3 bases, in that order; junction bases with no gene match: 0. CDR3 DNA sequence: TGTGCCAGCAGTTGGACTAGCGGCTACAATGAGCAGTTCTTC. This codes for CASSWTSGYNEQFF.

This rearrangement joins TRBV18 to TRBJ2-3; 12 bases fit TRBD2. The germline gives CDR1 KGHSH, CDR2 LQKENI. The CDR3 covers 18 residues. The trim removed 4 bases at V and 0 bases at J, leaving 8 bases unmatched. The DNA of the CDR3 is TGTGCCAGCTCACTACTAGCGGGAGGTCGAACTAGCACAGATACGCAGTATTTT. Protein sequence: CASSLLAGGRTSTDTQYF. Full variable domain (remainder filled in from reference TRBV18 and TRBJ2-3): NAGVMQNPRHLVRRRGQEARLRCSPMKGHSHVYWYRQLPEEGLKFMVYLQKENIIDESGMPKERFSAEFPKEGPSILRIQQVVRGDSAAYFCASSLLAGGRTSTDTQYFGPGTRLTVL.

This sequence joins TRBV30 and TRBJ2-7, with D tentatively TRBD1 (6 bases). V was cut by 5 bases and J by 2 bases, with 16 bases left in between. CDR3 length: 14 amino acids. The V gene's germline CDR1 is GTSNPN and CDR2 SVGIG (reference sequence). DNA for the CDR3: TGTGCCTGGGCTGCAGGGGCCCTGACCTACGAGCAGTACTTC. Amino acids: CAWAAGALTYEQYF.

The chain is built from TRBV5-4 and TRBJ2-7; TRBD1 is a possible D gene (5 bases). This CDR3 comprises 15 residues. CDR1 is SGHNT, CDR2 YYREEE, per germline (reference sequence). Trimming took off 4 bases at V and 0 bases at J, with 14 bases between the two ends. The CDR3 DNA follows: TGTGCCAGCAGCCTGCAACAGGCTTACTCCTACGAGCAGTACTTC. Translation: CASSLQQAYSYEQYF.

This chain joins TRBV7-2 and TRBJ1-2; D is unclear. This CDR3 contains 13 residues. Looked up from germline, CDR1 is SGHTA and CDR2 is FQGNSA. The V gene lost 3 bases and the J gene lost 4 bases, with 9 bases spanning the gap. CDR3 DNA: TGTGCCAGCAGCTTGGACGGACTCTATGGCTACACCTTC. Amino acid sequence: CASSLDGLYGYTF.

The DNA for the CDR3 is TGTGCCAGTAGTCCCCTGGGGAGAAACACCGGGGAGCTGTTTTTT. Translation: CASSPLGRNTGELFF. J is TRBJ2-2 and V is TRBV19, with D perhaps TRBD2 (5 bases). The CDR3 is 15 residues long. Germline V lookup: CDR1 LNHDA, CDR2 SQIVND (reference sequence). V was cut by 5 bases and J by 2 bases, with 12 bases left in between.

The chain joins TRBV5-1 to TRBJ1-2, with D perhaps matching TRBD1 (6 bases). The germline V and J ends were trimmed by 6 bases and 4 bases, with 16 bases remaining between them. The CDR3 totals 14 residues. Germline assignment: CDR1 SGHRS and CDR2 YFSETQ. The CDR3 DNA reads TGCGCCAGCAACCGGGAGGGGGTTAGCTATGGCTACACCTTC. This sequence encodes CASNREGVSYGYTF.

J is TRBJ2-2 and V is TRBV7-6; 9 positions agree with TRBD2. The CDR3 runs to 18 residues. V dropped 0 bases and J dropped 5; count of bases not matched to a gene: 10. Germline CDR1 reads SGHVS; CDR2 reads FNYEAQ. CDR3 in amino acids: CASSLARGGRAVTGELFF. Here the CDR3 DNA reads TGTGCCAGCAGCTTAGCGCGCGGCGGGAGGGCCGTAACCGGGGAGCTGTTTTTT.

This clone has more than one count but fewer than ten. This chain connects TRBV19 to TRBJ2-5, with 8 bases identical to TRBD1. The junction had 6 bases not matched to a gene; V was cut back by 4 bases and J by 5 bases. Germline lookup yields CDR1 LNHDA and CDR2 SQIVND (reference sequence). This CDR3 comprises 14 residues. Here the CDR3 reads CASSTGQGTETQYF. In DNA form, the CDR3 reads TGTGCCAGTAGTACCGGACAGGGCACGGAGACCCAGTACTTC.

The V gene is TRBV27, the J gene TRBJ2-7; 8 bases are shared with TRBD1. Per germline, CDR1 MNHEY and CDR2 SMNVEV (reference sequence). The V and J ends lost 3 bases and 3 bases, in that order; junction bases with no gene match: 7. The CDR3 length is 15 residues. CDR3 bases: TGTGCCAGCAGTTTCGGACAGGGCCCTTACTACGAGCAGTACTTC. This encodes CASSFGQGPYYEQYF.